The clone carrying this T cell receptor (beta chain) qualifies as medium-sized (0.01 to 0.1%). As yet, its antigen is unknown. Median post-mortem interval was roughly 9.9 hours for GI, liver, skin and lymphoid tissues. The germline V gene encodes CDR1 SGHRS and CDR2 YFSETQ. The CDR3 is made up of 12 amino acids. V lost 3 bases and J 3 bases, leaving 6 bases between the germline ends. Assay used: immunoSEQ multiplex PCR; TCRdb lists only in-frame clones, some missing. The data hold just over 9,000 clones, with 56% observed a single time. This sample was taken from a study of tissue T cells after allogeneic stem cell transplantation. Study in general: Tissue samples with histologically apparent lymphocytes on H&E review were prioritized for sequencing. Study observations and caveats: Motif-based clustering found tissue-specific repertoire signatures shared across patients, though few clones were shared. Within patients, tissue anatomy strongly shaped TCR repertoire composition.

The V call is TRBV5-1, the J call TRBJ1-1; D is ambiguous. The receptor comes from a female donor at least 60 years old with lung cancer. Source: tissue from the jejunum, taken at autopsy. CDR3 sequence (DNA): TGCGCCAGCAGCTCCGAGGACACTGAAGCTTTCTTT. Its protein product is CASSSEDTEAFF.